This TCR beta chain was identified during a study of cytomegalovirus exposure and HLA in healthy donors. Findings and limits, study-wide: Evidence from a later analysis indicated that most CMV-associated TCR beta chains looked HLA-restricted.

Notes on this clone: Its antigen is not known.

Vbeta (60) and Jbeta (13) primers were used in the PCR. TCRdb's copy holds only in-frame clones and misses some; the assay was immunoSEQ multiplex PCR. There are 150,000 to 200,000 clones in the sample; roughly 73% occur only once, and about 7.7% lies in the top ten. The CDR3 totals 14 residues. CDR1 is SGHTA, CDR2 FQGNSA, per germline. V was pared by 4 bases and J by 4 bases, with 13 bases between. The chain combines TRBV7-2 with TRBJ1-1; D is possibly TRBD1 (6 bases). The clonotype was recovered from a woman between 35 and 50 years old in good health and CMV-seropositive. What was sequenced was PBMCs. The CDR3 DNA sequence: TGTGCCAGCAGCTGGCCGGGCAGGGGCACTGAAGCTTTCTTT. Its protein product is CASSWPGRGTEAFF.